This note documents a single T cell receptor (beta chain) sequence. The antigen remains undetermined. The sample originates from a study of cytomegalovirus exposure and HLA in healthy donors. Across the whole study: Out of 150 million to 200 million T cells, an earlier analysis found about 120 million unique TCR beta sequences in total.

Germline-derived CDR1 and CDR2 are SNHLY and FYNNEI. V was trimmed by 4 bases and J by 8 bases, leaving 20 bases between them. The CDR3 spans 15 residues. Findings and limits, study-wide: Per a prior analysis, the majority of TCR beta V segments were productive roughly 87% or roughly 30% of the time.

Researchers ran the PCR with 60 Vbeta and 13 Jbeta primers. The protocol was immunoSEQ multiplex PCR, while the TCRdb copy is restricted to in-frame clones and leaves out a portion. Here the sample spans about 200,000 clones, about 81% being singletons. The sequence derives from a woman aged 50 to 60 in good health and CMV-seropositive. Sequencing was performed on PBMCs. The chain is built from TRBV2 and TRBJ1-2; weak D call: TRBD1 (6 bases). The CDR3 here is CASSAQDSSGLGYTF. Here the CDR3 DNA reads TGTGCCAGCAGTGCCCAGGACAGTTCTGGGTTAGGCTACACCTTC.